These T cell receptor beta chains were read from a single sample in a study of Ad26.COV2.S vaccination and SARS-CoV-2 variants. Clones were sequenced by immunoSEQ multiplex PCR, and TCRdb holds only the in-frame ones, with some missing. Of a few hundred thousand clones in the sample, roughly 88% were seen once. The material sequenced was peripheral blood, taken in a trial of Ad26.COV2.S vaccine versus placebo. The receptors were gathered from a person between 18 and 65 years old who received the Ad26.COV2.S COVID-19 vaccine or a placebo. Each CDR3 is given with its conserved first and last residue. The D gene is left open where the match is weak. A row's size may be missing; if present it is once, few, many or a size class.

DNA: TGTGCCAGCAGCTTAGTTAGCGGGGGAGAGACCCAGTACTTC
CDR3: CASSLVSGGETQYF
D: TRBD2
J: TRBJ2-5
V: TRBV11-2
size: -

DNA: TGTGCCAGCAGCCTTGATCCGGGACAGGGCACAGATACGCAGTATTTT
CDR3: CASSLDPGQGTDTQYF
D: TRBD1
J: TRBJ2-3
V: TRBV7-9
size: -

DNA: TGTGCCAGCTCACCGCGAAGCGGGGGGGCCGGTAATGAGCAGTTCTTC
CDR3: CASSPRSGGAGNEQFF
D: TRBD2
J: TRBJ2-1
V: TRBV18
size: -

DNA: TGTGCCAGCTCTTATAGCAATCAGCCCCAGCATTTT
CDR3: CASSYSNQPQHF
D: -
J: TRBJ1-5
V: TRBV12-3/TRBV12-4
size: -

DNA: TGTGCCAGCAGTGAAGCGGGTTGGGGGCCCCAAGAGACCCAGTACTTC
CDR3: CASSEAGWGPQETQYF
D: -
J: TRBJ2-5
V: TRBV6-1
size: -

DNA: TGTGCCAGCAGTGAAGCCTGGACAGGGTGGTGGCAAGAGACCCAGTACTTC
CDR3: CASSEAWTGWWQETQYF
D: TRBD1
J: TRBJ2-5
V: TRBV6-1
size: -

DNA: TGCGCCAGCAGCCCTAACTCGGCCGCTGGCTATGGCTACACCTTC
CDR3: CASSPNSAAGYGYTF
D: -
J: TRBJ1-2
V: TRBV4-3
size: -

DNA: TGTGCCAGCAGCCCAGGGACAGGGGCCTACGAGCAGTACTTC
CDR3: CASSPGTGAYEQYF
D: TRBD1
J: TRBJ2-7
V: TRBV7-2
size: -

DNA: TGTGCCAGCAGCCACCGACAGGACAATAATTCACCCCTCCACTTT
CDR3: CASSHRQDNNSPLHF
D: -
J: TRBJ1-6
V: TRBV5-4
size: -

DNA: TGTGCCAGTAGCCTCGGTGGGAGCTTCTACAATGAGCAGTTCTTC
CDR3: CASSLGGSFYNEQFF
D: -
J: TRBJ2-1
V: TRBV19
size: -

DNA: TGTGCCAGCAGCCATCGACCGTACGAGCAGTACTTC
CDR3: CASSHRPYEQYF
D: -
J: TRBJ2-7
V: TRBV3-1/TRBV3-2
size: -

DNA: TGTGCCAGCAGTGATTTCCCGCACTCTGGGGCCAACGTCCTGACTTTC
CDR3: CASSDFPHSGANVLTF
D: -
J: TRBJ2-6
V: TRBV6-1
size: -

DNA: TGTGCCAGCAGCTTTATAGGAGGGGGCTATGGCTACACCTTC
CDR3: CASSFIGGGYGYTF
D: -
J: TRBJ1-2
V: TRBV7-9
size: -

DNA: TGTGCCAGCAGCTCGACAGGAACCAATGAGCAGTTCTTC
CDR3: CASSSTGTNEQFF
D: -
J: TRBJ2-1
V: TRBV7-3
size: -

DNA: TGTGCCAGCAGTGGAAGCGTTGCGAACACCGGGGAGCTGTTTTTT
CDR3: CASSGSVANTGELFF
D: -
J: TRBJ2-2
V: TRBV25-1
size: -

DNA: TGTGCCACCAGTCCACAGGGTTTGGGCAATCAGCCCCAGCATTTT
CDR3: CATSPQGLGNQPQHF
D: -
J: TRBJ1-5
V: TRBV24-1
size: -

DNA: TGTGCCAGCAGCCAAGACGTTTTTCAGCCCCAGCATTTT
CDR3: CASSQDVFQPQHF
D: -
J: TRBJ1-5
V: TRBV3-1/TRBV3-2
size: -

DNA: TGTGCCAGCAGGACAGCACAGGGCTATAGCAATCAGCCCCAGCATTTT
CDR3: CASRTAQGYSNQPQHF
D: -
J: TRBJ1-5
V: TRBV28
size: -

DNA: TGTGCCAGCAGCTTAGGTTTGGGGATGGTTCAATACAATGAGCAGTTCTTC
CDR3: CASSLGLGMVQYNEQFF
D: -
J: TRBJ2-1
V: TRBV7-9
size: once

DNA: TGTGCCAGCAGCTTAGTTTCCCAGGCTGGTGGCTACACCTTC
CDR3: CASSLVSQAGGYTF
D: -
J: TRBJ1-2
V: TRBV11-2
size: -

DNA: TGTGCCAGTAGTATCTACCACGGGGAGAGGCAGGGTCAAGAGACCCAGTACTTC
CDR3: CASSIYHGERQGQETQYF
D: -
J: TRBJ2-5
V: TRBV19
size: -

DNA: TGTGCCAGCAGTCCCGTACAGGGGAATTTAGCAGATACGCAGTATTTT
CDR3: CASSPVQGNLADTQYF
D: TRBD1
J: TRBJ2-3
V: TRBV5-5
size: -

DNA: TGTGCCATCAGTGAGATTATAGGCGGGGGTTACCAAGAGACCCAGTACTTC
CDR3: CAISEIIGGGYQETQYF
D: TRBD2
J: TRBJ2-5
V: TRBV10-3
size: -

DNA: TGTGCCAGCAGCCCCCCTCGGGTACAAGAGACCCAGTACTTC
CDR3: CASSPPRVQETQYF
D: -
J: TRBJ2-5
V: TRBV7-9
size: -

DNA: TGTGCCAGCAGCTGGGACAGGGGTGTCCACGAGCAGTACTTC
CDR3: CASSWDRGVHEQYF
D: TRBD1
J: TRBJ2-7
V: TRBV5-4
size: -

DNA: TGCGCCAGCAGCCAAGGAGGGAGCAATCAGCCCCAGCATTTT
CDR3: CASSQGGSNQPQHF
D: -
J: TRBJ1-5
V: TRBV4-1
size: -

DNA: TGCGCCAGCAGTGATGTTAGTGGGTCGCGGGGGGCTTACAATGAGCAGTTCTTC
CDR3: CASSDVSGSRGAYNEQFF
D: TRBD2
J: TRBJ2-1
V: TRBV10-1
size: -

DNA: TGTGCCAGCAGGGTTCCGGGCGGGGGGTCGAAACCCTACGAGCAGTACTTC
CDR3: CASRVPGGGSKPYEQYF
D: TRBD2
J: TRBJ2-7
V: TRBV11-2
size: -

DNA: TGCAGCGTTGTCCCCCCAGACGGGACCTACAATGAGCAGTTCTTC
CDR3: CSVVPPDGTYNEQFF
D: -
J: TRBJ2-1
V: TRBV29-1
size: -

DNA: TGTGCCAGCATAGACCCAGGCTTCAATCAGCCCCAGCATTTT
CDR3: CASIDPGFNQPQHF
D: -
J: TRBJ1-5
V: TRBV28
size: once

DNA: TGTGCCAGCAGTGAATACAGGTTGGGGGGTGAAGGGAACACTGAAGCTTTCTTT
CDR3: CASSEYRLGGEGNTEAFF
D: -
J: TRBJ1-1
V: TRBV25-1
size: -

DNA: TGTGCCAGCAGCTTAGGAGGGACAGGGCACAGTTCACCCCTCCACTTT
CDR3: CASSLGGTGHSSPLHF
D: TRBD1
J: TRBJ1-6
V: TRBV7-2
size: -

DNA: TGCGCCAGCAGCTCGCGGACTAGCGGGGGTCACGAGCAGTACTTC
CDR3: CASSSRTSGGHEQYF
D: TRBD2
J: TRBJ2-7
V: TRBV5-1
size: few

DNA: TGTGCCAGCAAAGGACATAGCTCCTACGAGCAGTACTTC
CDR3: CASKGHSSYEQYF
D: -
J: TRBJ2-7
V: TRBV6-5
size: -

DNA: TGCGCCAGCAGCCAACCTTGGGGAGTCAATGAGCAGTTCTTC
CDR3: CASSQPWGVNEQFF
D: -
J: TRBJ2-1
V: TRBV4-1
size: -

DNA: TGTGCTAGCAGCCAGGCGGGCGCGTCGGAGAATGAGCAGTTCTTC
CDR3: CASSQAGASENEQFF
D: -
J: TRBJ2-1
V: TRBV7-7
size: once

DNA: TGTGCCGGCTCGGGACAGAACACCGGGGAGCTGTTTTTT
CDR3: CAGSGQNTGELFF
D: -
J: TRBJ2-2
V: TRBV10-3
size: -

DNA: TGCAGCGTTGAACGGTCGGGGGGCTACGAGCAGTACTTC
CDR3: CSVERSGGYEQYF
D: TRBD2
J: TRBJ2-7
V: TRBV29-1
size: once

DNA: TGCGCCAGCAGCAAGGGAAGGACAGACTATTTGGGAGAGACCCAGTACTTC
CDR3: CASSKGRTDYLGETQYF
D: -
J: TRBJ2-5
V: TRBV5-1
size: -

DNA: TGTGCCAGCTCACCACCGGGATCTACGGGGTACAGCTCTGGAAACACCATATATTTT
CDR3: CASSPPGSTGYSSGNTIYF
D: -
J: TRBJ1-3
V: TRBV18
size: -

DNA: TGTGCCTGGTCCGAAGGGGGGCCGAATCAGCCCCAGCATTTT
CDR3: CAWSEGGPNQPQHF
D: -
J: TRBJ1-5
V: TRBV30
size: -

DNA: TGTGCCAGCAGTTATGGGGTTATATTCTACGAGCAGTACTTC
CDR3: CASSYGVIFYEQYF
D: -
J: TRBJ2-7
V: TRBV6-2/TRBV6-3
size: -

DNA: TGTGCCAGCAGTCTCGGTACAGATACGCAGTATTTT
CDR3: CASSLGTDTQYF
D: -
J: TRBJ2-3
V: TRBV28
size: once

DNA: TGTGCCAGCAGTTACCCCGGGCTTTCCCCCCAGCATTTT
CDR3: CASSYPGLSPQHF
D: -
J: TRBJ1-5
V: TRBV6-2/TRBV6-3
size: -

DNA: TGTGCCAGCAGCTTAAACGGGGGGGTTCCCTACGAGCAGTACTTC
CDR3: CASSLNGGVPYEQYF
D: TRBD2
J: TRBJ2-7
V: TRBV7-2
size: -

DNA: TGCGCCAGCAGCGTATCGACAGGGGCGACTAGCACAGATACGCAGTATTTT
CDR3: CASSVSTGATSTDTQYF
D: TRBD1
J: TRBJ2-3
V: TRBV5-1
size: -

DNA: TGTGCCAGCAGCCCTAACCCAGGCCCCCAAGAGACCCAGTACTTC
CDR3: CASSPNPGPQETQYF
D: -
J: TRBJ2-5
V: TRBV5-6
size: -

DNA: TGTGCCAGCAGTTTGACAGGGTCTGGGCAGTTCTTC
CDR3: CASSLTGSGQFF
D: TRBD1
J: TRBJ2-1
V: TRBV12-3/TRBV12-4
size: -

DNA: TGTGCCAGCAGCCAGGGCAACTCTGGAAACACCATATATTTT
CDR3: CASSQGNSGNTIYF
D: -
J: TRBJ1-3
V: TRBV3-1/TRBV3-2
size: -

DNA: TGTGCCACCAGCAGAGATTTGGCGGGGGGTATCTACGAGCAGTACTTC
CDR3: CATSRDLAGGIYEQYF
D: TRBD2
J: TRBJ2-7
V: TRBV15
size: once

DNA: TGTGCCAGCAGCCATGTCGCTACTAGCACAGATACGCAGTATTTT
CDR3: CASSHVATSTDTQYF
D: -
J: TRBJ2-3
V: TRBV5-5
size: -